This T cell receptor beta chain appears in the sequencing data of a study of human T cells and chemical hapten exposure. Study-wide results and caveats: High-frequency TCRs, those above 1 in 1000, stayed the same after DPC sensitization.

Unique molecular identifiers were attached to individual cDNA molecules within the library. MiXCR was run by TCRdb on the RACE reads, yielding one entry per CDR3 protein. The sample yields approximately 350,000 distinct CDR3 sequences, about 6% seen once. Time point reported: patch test 2, 6 weeks after DPC sensitization. Treatment here: therapeutic diphenylcyclopropenone sensitization with weekly scalp DPC. This clonotype was counted ten times or more. As yet, its antigen is unknown. The sequences come from whole blood, collected in connection with sensitization to the hapten diphenylcyclopropenone (DPC). This receptor was taken from a woman under 30 with alopecia areata. Some clones in this sample may be carry-over from other donors' samples.

CDR3 sequence reads: CASSFNNEQFF. The CDR3 DNA follows: TGTGCCAGCAGTTTCAACAATGAGCAGTTCTTC. This chain uses TRBV12-3 or TRBV12-4 with TRBJ2-1; D is undetermined. This CDR3 spans 11 amino acids. With 3 bases removed from V and 5 bases from J, the gap between germline ends came to 2 bases.